Listed below are T cell receptor beta chains from one sample, sequenced in a study of CD8 T cells in Susac syndrome. TCRdb itself ran the immunoSEQ multiplex PCR reads through MiXCR, one entry per CDR3 protein. The sample consists of under 200,000 distinct CDR3 sequences, just over 90% of them appearing once. The sequenced sample consisted of CD4+ T cells from PBMCs. These receptors all come from a human donor in good health. Each CDR3 is given with its conserved first and last residue. Each record gives: clone size, V gene, J gene, D gene, CDR3 DNA, CDR3 protein. The D gene is left open where the match is weak. The size field is filled for only some rows; it gives once, few, many or a size class.

clone_size: .
v_call: TRBV12-3/TRBV12-4
j_call: TRBJ2-1
d_call: .
cdr3_nt: TGTGCCAGCAGTACGACAGGAGCACAGTTCTTC
cdr3_aa: CASSTTGAQFF

clone_size: .
v_call: TRBV11-2
j_call: TRBJ2-2
d_call: .
cdr3_nt: TGTGCCAGCAGCTTACAGGGTTCATCGAACACCGGGGAGCTGTTTTTT
cdr3_aa: CASSLQGSSNTGELFF

clone_size: .
v_call: TRBV15
j_call: TRBJ1-4
d_call: .
cdr3_nt: TGTGCCACCAGCAGAGATCGAACGGGGGAAAAACTGTTTTTT
cdr3_aa: CATSRDRTGEKLFF

clone_size: .
v_call: TRBV20-1
j_call: TRBJ2-7
d_call: .
cdr3_nt: TGCAGTGCTGGCGGCGGGGCCTACGAGCAGTACTTC
cdr3_aa: CSAGGGAYEQYF

clone_size: .
v_call: TRBV7-2
j_call: TRBJ2-7
d_call: .
cdr3_nt: TGTGCCAGCAGCTTAAACCGGGCGGGGGAGCAGTACTTC
cdr3_aa: CASSLNRAGEQYF

clone_size: .
v_call: TRBV9
j_call: TRBJ2-3
d_call: .
cdr3_nt: TGTGCCAGCAGCCCCTGGGGGGAGCGGCCTTCCACAGATACGCAGTATTTT
cdr3_aa: CASSPWGERPSTDTQYF

clone_size: .
v_call: TRBV6-5
j_call: TRBJ2-4
d_call: .
cdr3_nt: TGTGCCAGCTCCCGGGCCTCCTCAGCCAAAAACATTCAGTACTTC
cdr3_aa: CASSRASSAKNIQYF

clone_size: .
v_call: TRBV29-1
j_call: TRBJ2-5
d_call: .
cdr3_nt: TGCAGCGTTGAAGATAGGAGTAAAGAGACCCAGTACTTC
cdr3_aa: CSVEDRSKETQYF

clone_size: .
v_call: TRBV5-1
j_call: TRBJ2-3
d_call: .
cdr3_nt: TGCGCCAGCAGCTTGGCTCCGGGTCAAGACACAGATACGCAGTATTTT
cdr3_aa: CASSLAPGQDTDTQYF

clone_size: .
v_call: TRBV25-1
j_call: TRBJ2-7
d_call: .
cdr3_nt: TGTGCCAGCAGTGGCAGGGAGCACTCCTACGAGCAGTACTTC
cdr3_aa: CASSGREHSYEQYF

clone_size: once
v_call: TRBV29-1
j_call: TRBJ2-1
d_call: TRBD1
cdr3_nt: TGCAGCGTTGAAAATCGGGGACAGGGGTCCTACAATGAGCAGTTCTTC
cdr3_aa: CSVENRGQGSYNEQFF

clone_size: .
v_call: TRBV5-1
j_call: TRBJ1-1
d_call: .
cdr3_nt: TGCGCCAGCAGCTTGGAGCCCGCCAGTCTTGAAGCTTTCTTT
cdr3_aa: CASSLEPASLEAFF

clone_size: .
v_call: TRBV27
j_call: TRBJ1-2
d_call: .
cdr3_nt: TGTGCCAGCAGTTTATCTCCGACAGGACTGAACTATGGCTACACCTTC
cdr3_aa: CASSLSPTGLNYGYTF

clone_size: .
v_call: TRBV3-1
j_call: TRBJ1-1
d_call: TRBD1
cdr3_nt: TGTGCCAGCAGCCAGAGGGACAGGGGGTTGACTGAAGCTTTCTTT
cdr3_aa: CASSQRDRGLTEAFF

clone_size: .
v_call: TRBV19
j_call: TRBJ2-3
d_call: TRBD2
cdr3_nt: TGTGCCAGTAGTATCATGGCGGGAGGGGCAGATACGCAGTATTTT
cdr3_aa: CASSIMAGGADTQYF

clone_size: .
v_call: TRBV28
j_call: TRBJ2-3
d_call: TRBD2
cdr3_nt: TGTGCCAGCAGGGCCGGGACTATCACAGATACGCAGTATTTT
cdr3_aa: CASRAGTITDTQYF

clone_size: .
v_call: TRBV7-2
j_call: TRBJ2-3
d_call: .
cdr3_nt: TGTGCCAGCGCGGACCCGGGACTCCCAGTAGTCGCGCAGTATTTT
cdr3_aa: CASADPGLPVVAQYF

clone_size: .
v_call: TRBV7-9
j_call: TRBJ2-1
d_call: .
cdr3_nt: TGTGCCAGCAGCTTAGGTGGGACGTTAGCCTACAATGAGCAGTTCTTC
cdr3_aa: CASSLGGTLAYNEQFF

clone_size: .
v_call: TRBV6-5
j_call: TRBJ1-1
d_call: .
cdr3_nt: TGTGCCAGCAGTTACCAGTCTGGGAACACTGAAGCTTTCTTT
cdr3_aa: CASSYQSGNTEAFF

clone_size: once
v_call: TRBV20-1
j_call: TRBJ1-2
d_call: TRBD1
cdr3_nt: TGCAGTGCTAGTACAGGGGGACTCTATGGCTACACCTTC
cdr3_aa: CSASTGGLYGYTF

clone_size: few
v_call: TRBV3-1
j_call: TRBJ2-7
d_call: .
cdr3_nt: TGTGCCAGCAGCCAGGAGGGTTACGAGCAGTACTTC
cdr3_aa: CASSQEGYEQYF

clone_size: .
v_call: TRBV6-6
j_call: TRBJ2-7
d_call: TRBD1
cdr3_nt: TGTGCCAGCAGTTACTCCGGGACAGTGACCTACGAGCAGTACTTC
cdr3_aa: CASSYSGTVTYEQYF

clone_size: .
v_call: TRBV7-8
j_call: TRBJ2-5
d_call: TRBD2
cdr3_nt: TGTGCCAGCAGTTCCCTAGAAGTAGCGGGGGGCTTGTACCAAGAGACCCAGTACTTC
cdr3_aa: CASSSLEVAGGLYQETQYF

clone_size: few
v_call: TRBV11-2
j_call: TRBJ2-4
d_call: .
cdr3_nt: TGTGCCAGCACCGAGGGGTTAGGGAACATTCAGTACTTC
cdr3_aa: CASTEGLGNIQYF

clone_size: .
v_call: TRBV25-1
j_call: TRBJ2-7
d_call: TRBD2
cdr3_nt: TGTGCCACCAGCCCGGGGGGATACTACGAGCAGTACTTC
cdr3_aa: CATSPGGYYEQYF

clone_size: .
v_call: TRBV4-3
j_call: TRBJ2-5
d_call: TRBD2
cdr3_nt: TGCGCCAGCAGCCAAGCTGTAGCGGGGGGTCAGGAGACCCAGTACTTC
cdr3_aa: CASSQAVAGGQETQYF

clone_size: .
v_call: TRBV5-1
j_call: TRBJ2-3
d_call: .
cdr3_nt: TGCGCCAGCAGCTTGGAAACTCTAGGCCTCACAGATACGCAGTATTTT
cdr3_aa: CASSLETLGLTDTQYF

clone_size: .
v_call: TRBV9
j_call: TRBJ1-4
d_call: .
cdr3_nt: TGTGCCAGCAGCGTACGCCCCGGGGCGAGTGAAAAACTGTTTTTT
cdr3_aa: CASSVRPGASEKLFF

clone_size: .
v_call: TRBV30
j_call: TRBJ1-2
d_call: .
cdr3_nt: TGTGCCTGGAGTGTGATCCGCAACTATGGCTACACCTTC
cdr3_aa: CAWSVIRNYGYTF

clone_size: once
v_call: TRBV20-1
j_call: TRBJ1-2
d_call: .
cdr3_nt: TGCAGTGCCGGATCTTGGGCAAAGGAGGGTGGCTACACCTTC
cdr3_aa: CSAGSWAKEGGYTF

clone_size: .
v_call: TRBV5-8
j_call: TRBJ1-2
d_call: TRBD1
cdr3_nt: TGTGCCAGCAGGGGACAGCTCGGCTATGGCTACACCTTC
cdr3_aa: CASRGQLGYGYTF

clone_size: .
v_call: TRBV30
j_call: TRBJ1-1
d_call: .
cdr3_nt: TGTGCCTGGAGTCCCCTCTTGGGATGGGACACTGAAGCTTTCTTT
cdr3_aa: CAWSPLLGWDTEAFF

clone_size: .
v_call: TRBV29-1
j_call: TRBJ1-4
d_call: TRBD1
cdr3_nt: TGCAGCGTTGGAGGGACAGGGGGAGAAAAACTGTTTTTT
cdr3_aa: CSVGGTGGEKLFF

clone_size: once
v_call: TRBV7-8
j_call: TRBJ2-3
d_call: TRBD1
cdr3_nt: TGTGCCAGCAGCTCCGGGGTGACAGGGACAGATACGCAGTATTTT
cdr3_aa: CASSSGVTGTDTQYF

clone_size: once
v_call: TRBV6-2/TRBV6-3
j_call: TRBJ1-5
d_call: .
cdr3_nt: TGTGCCAGCAGTTACCCCGGGTTCTATCAGCCCCAGCATTTT
cdr3_aa: CASSYPGFYQPQHF

clone_size: .
v_call: TRBV27
j_call: TRBJ1-1
d_call: .
cdr3_nt: TGTGCCAGCAGTCGGTTCAACAAAGCTTTCTTT
cdr3_aa: CASSRFNKAFF

clone_size: .
v_call: TRBV5-6
j_call: TRBJ1-1
d_call: .
cdr3_nt: TGTGCCAGCAGTAAGGGGCGACGAACTGAAGCTTTCTTT
cdr3_aa: CASSKGRRTEAFF

clone_size: .
v_call: TRBV6-2/TRBV6-3
j_call: TRBJ1-2
d_call: .
cdr3_nt: TGTGCCAGCAGTTTATCCAGCTATGGCTACACCTTC
cdr3_aa: CASSLSSYGYTF

clone_size: few
v_call: TRBV12-3/TRBV12-4
j_call: TRBJ1-6
d_call: TRBD1
cdr3_nt: TGTGCCAGCAGTCCAGGGACAGGGGGCAATTCACCCCTCCACTTT
cdr3_aa: CASSPGTGGNSPLHF

clone_size: .
v_call: TRBV29-1
j_call: TRBJ2-5
d_call: .
cdr3_nt: TGCAGCGTTCAGAGAGGAGGGCAGACCCAGTACTTC
cdr3_aa: CSVQRGGQTQYF

clone_size: .
v_call: TRBV10-1
j_call: TRBJ2-2
d_call: TRBD2
cdr3_nt: TGCGCCAGCAGTTTGGCTAGCGGGAATGCCGGGGAGCTGTTTTTT
cdr3_aa: CASSLASGNAGELFF